The 2 T cell receptor beta chains given below trace back to one sample, sequenced in a study of blood T cells in healthy people across ages. Primed by a sample-barcoded 5' primer and a J-beta primer mix, a second PCR proceeded for about 7 to 11 cycles. TCRdb re-called the 5' RACE reads with MiXCR, one entry per CDR3 protein. The data hold approximately 800,000 distinct CDR3 sequences, with less than 80% observed a single time. Sequenced: blood. The receptors derive from a man aged 30 to 39 in good health.

The chain employs TRBV5-6 and TRBJ2-1, with 7 bases that match TRBD2. The V and J ends lost 10 bases and 2 bases, in that order; junction bases with no gene match: 9. CDR3 length: 14 amino acids. Germline lookup yields CDR1 SGHDT and CDR2 YYEEEE. Written as DNA, the CDR3 is TGTGCCTCCCACTCAGCGGGGACCTACAATGAGCAGTTCTTC. Protein: CASHSAGTYNEQFF.

The chain couples TRBV9 to TRBJ2-1; TRBD2 aligns across 11 bases. The CDR3 has 15 residues. The germline V gene encodes CDR1 SGDLS and CDR2 YYNGEE. V was pared by 3 bases and J by 5 bases, with 4 bases of the junction left unmatched. In nucleotides, the CDR3 is TGTGCCAGCAGCGCTAGCGGGGGGAGAAACAATGAGCAGTTCTTC. Its protein product is CASSASGGRNNEQFF. Full variable domain (missing parts from reference TRBV9 and TRBJ2-1): DSGVTQTPKHLITATGQRVTLRCSPRSGDLSVYWYQQSLDQGLQFLIQYYNGEERAKGNILERFSAQQFPDLHSELNLSSLELGDSALYFCASSASGGRNNEQFFGPGTRLTVL.